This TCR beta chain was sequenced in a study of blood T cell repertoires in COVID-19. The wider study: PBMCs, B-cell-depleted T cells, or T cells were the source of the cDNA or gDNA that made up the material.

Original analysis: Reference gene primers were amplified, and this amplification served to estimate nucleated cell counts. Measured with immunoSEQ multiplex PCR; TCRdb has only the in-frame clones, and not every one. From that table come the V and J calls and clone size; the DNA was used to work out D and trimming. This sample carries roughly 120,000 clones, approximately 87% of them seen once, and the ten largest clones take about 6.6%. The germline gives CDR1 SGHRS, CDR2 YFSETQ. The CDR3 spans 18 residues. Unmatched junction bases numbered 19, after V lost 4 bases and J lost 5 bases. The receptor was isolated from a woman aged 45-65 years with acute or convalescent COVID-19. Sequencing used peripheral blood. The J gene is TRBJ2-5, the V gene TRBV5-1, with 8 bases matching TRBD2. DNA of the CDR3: TGCGCCAGCAGCGGGGAGGTGATAGCGGGGCGCCCTACTGAGACCCAGTACTTC. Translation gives CASSGEVIAGRPTETQYF.